The 15 T cell receptor beta chains reported below all come from one sample, sequenced in a study of blood T cell repertoires in COVID-19. TCRdb keeps only in-frame clones here, not all; method: immunoSEQ multiplex PCR. This table holds some 250,000 clones, approximately 85% found once. Sequenced input: peripheral blood. These receptors were collected from a human donor in a cohort sampled during active COVID-19.

This rearrangement joins TRBV27 to TRBJ2-1; D gene ambiguous. The CDR3 contains 14 residues. Looked up from germline, CDR1 is MNHEY and CDR2 is SMNVEV (reference sequence). The V and J ends lost 4 bases and 0 bases respectively, with 7 bases between them. CDR3 amino acids: CASSSFYSYNEQFF. In DNA form, the CDR3 reads TGTGCCAGCAGTTCGTTCTACTCCTACAATGAGCAGTTCTTC.

In this sample, this clone turned up a few times. The chain is built from TRBV9 and TRBJ2-7, with 12 bases lining up with TRBD1. The CDR3 is made up of 17 amino acids. Germline CDR1 and CDR2: SGDLS and YYNGEE. V shed 3 bases and J 4 bases; nucleotides not matched to a gene: 11. The CDR3 coding sequence is TGTGCCAGCAGCGCGAGAGTACCGGGACAGGGGGCTTACGAGCAGTACTTC. Translating gives CASSARVPGQGAYEQYF.

This clone appeared a single time. The sample contains more than one DNA sequence encoding this CDR3. The chain combines TRBV12-3 or TRBV12-4 with TRBJ1-2; the D gene is possibly TRBD1 (5 bases). This CDR3 is 13 amino acids long. Trimming left V 5 bases short and J 2 bases short, with 9 bases between. CDR3 amino acids: CASSLTGNYGYTF. CDR3 DNA: TGTGCCAGCAGTCTAACAGGAAACTATGGCTACACCTTC.

The chain recombines TRBV5-1 with TRBJ2-1; a possible D gene is TRBD2 (5 bases). Per germline, CDR1 SGHRS and CDR2 YFSETQ. V lost 2 bases, J lost 10 bases, and 22 bases lay in between. The CDR3 extends over 16 amino acids. CDR3 sequence: CASSFVLGGGSGEQFF. The CDR3 DNA sequence: TGCGCCAGCAGCTTTGTTCTGGGTGGTGGCTCGGGGGAGCAGTTCTTC.

V gene TRBV9 combines with J gene TRBJ2-7; TRBD2 aligns across 9 bases. Germline loops: CDR1 SGDLS, CDR2 YYNGEE. J lost 3 bases, V lost 3 bases, and 4 bases had no gene match. The CDR3 has 14 amino acids. The CDR3 bases are TGTGCCAGCAGCGCGGGACTAGCAAACTACGAGCAGTACTTC. Translated, it gives CASSAGLANYEQYF.

The chain uses TRBV19 and TRBJ1-5; tentative D call: TRBD1 (5 bases). This CDR3 is built from 13 residues. Germline lookup yields CDR1 LNHDA and CDR2 SQIVND (reference sequence). V dropped 11 bases and J dropped 0 bases, with 11 bases sitting between them. CDR3 residues: CAGAHDSNQPQHF. CDR3 sequence (DNA): TGTGCCGGGGCGCACGATAGCAATCAGCCCCAGCATTTT.

This clone was found a few times. The chain joins TRBV30 to TRBJ2-1, with 9 bases aligning to TRBD2. V gave up 0 bases and J gave up 11 bases; unmatched junction bases: 5. This CDR3 has 13 residues. CDR1 and CDR2 from the germline V gene are GTSNPN and SVGIG (reference sequence). The CDR3 nucleotides read TGTGCCTGGAGTGTAGGTAGCGGGAGTAAGCAGTTCTTC. Translating it yields CAWSVGSGSKQFF. Variable domain in full (rest from reference TRBV30 and TRBJ2-1): SQTIHQWPATLVQPVGSPLSLECTVEGTSNPNLYWYRQAAGRGLQLLFYSVGIGQISSEVPQNLSASRPQDRQFILSSKKLLLSDSGFYLCAWSVGSGSKQFFGPGTRLTVL.

This chain connects TRBV27 to TRBJ1-1; 11 nucleotides line up with TRBD1. J gave up 3 bases and V 5 bases, and 5 bases lay outside the gene matches. Per germline, CDR1 MNHEY and CDR2 SMNVEV (reference sequence). The length of the CDR3 is 15 residues. The CDR3 protein is CASSPLDRGHTEAFF. In nucleotides, the CDR3 is TGTGCCAGCAGTCCTTTGGACAGGGGGCACACTGAAGCTTTCTTT.

The chain links TRBV24-1 to TRBJ2-1, with TRBD1 matching over 9 bases. Per germline, CDR1 KGHDR and CDR2 SFDVKD. The CDR3 sequence is 16 residues long. J gave up 6 bases and V 5 bases, and 10 bases lay outside the gene matches. The CDR3 DNA reads as TGTGCCACCAGTGGTCACGCCGGGACAGGGATCAATGAGCAGTTCTTC. This codes for CATSGHAGTGINEQFF.

This clone appeared once. The V and J genes are TRBV6-6 and TRBJ1-4, with D perhaps TRBD1 (6 bases). Trimming removed 2 bases at V and 6 bases at J, with 13 bases between. This CDR3 spans 15 amino acids. CDR1 and CDR2 (germline): MNHNY, SVGAGI (reference sequence). The CDR3, as DNA: TGTGCCAGCAGTTACGCTCAGGGGAGGGATGAAAAACTGTTTTTT. This translates into CASSYAQGRDEKLFF.

The V and J genes are TRBV4-3 and TRBJ1-2; 7 nucleotides line up with TRBD1. Germline V CDR1 and CDR2: LGHNA, YSLEER. V lost 4 bases to trimming and J lost 5 bases; unmatched junction nucleotides: 19. The CDR3 runs 18 residues. For the CDR3, the DNA is TGCGCCAGCAGCCGTACCCTTATCGGACAGGCGGTGGGATATGGCTACACCTTC. It translates to CASSRTLIGQAVGYGYTF.

The CDR3 nucleotides are TGCGCCAGCAGCTTGGAAAGGGGATCTGGGTCACCCCTCCACTTT. Translating gives CASSLERGSGSPLHF. This chain uses TRBV5-1 with TRBJ1-6, with D possibly matching TRBD1 (5 bases). Germline V lookup: CDR1 SGHRS, CDR2 YFSETQ. This CDR3 region has 15 residues. The V gene lost 0 bases and the J gene lost 10 bases, with 14 bases spanning the gap. Combining the CDR3 with reference TRBV5-1 and TRBJ1-6 gives the whole variable domain KAGVTQTPRYLIKTRGQQVTLSCSPISGHRSVSWYQQTPGQGLQFLFEYFSETQRNKGNFPGRFSGRQFSNSRSEMNVSTLELGDSALYLCASSLERGSGSPLHFGNGTRLTVT.

This clone has a handful of counts. The chain is built from TRBV15 and TRBJ1-6; possible D gene TRBD1, 6 bases. V lost 8 bases and J 7 bases, leaving 9 bases between the germline ends. Per germline, CDR1 LNHNV and CDR2 YYDKDF (reference sequence). The CDR3 contains 12 residues. CDR3 nucleotides: TGTGCCACCCAGGGGAAGAATTCACCCCTCCACTTT. The encoded protein is CATQGKNSPLHF. Supplemented by reference TRBV15 and TRBJ1-6, the full variable domain reads DAMVIQNPRYQVTQFGKPVTLSCSQTLNHNVMYWYQQKSSQAPKLLFHYYDKDFNNEADTPDNFQSRRPNTSFCFLDIRSPGLGDTAMYLCATQGKNSPLHFGNGTRLTVT.

A single count supports this clone. The V and J genes are TRBV5-4 and TRBJ1-2; D not resolved. This CDR3 is built from 13 residues. The V gene's germline CDR1 is SGHNT and CDR2 YYREEE (reference sequence). Trimming shortened V by 4 bases and J by 4 bases, and 11 bases separated the two germline ends. The CDR3 reads CASSTTGSYGYTF. The DNA of the CDR3 is TGTGCCAGCAGCACAACGGGGAGCTATGGCTACACCTTC.

The J gene is TRBJ1-6, the V gene TRBV6-2 or TRBV6-3; D gene unclear. Per the germline V gene, CDR1 is MNHEY and CDR2 is SVGEGT. The CDR3 extends over 17 amino acids. V was clipped by 0 bases and J by 7 bases, with 16 bases between them. The CDR3 DNA reads TGTGCCAGCAGTTACTCACGGGGTAAGGGAGCGAATTCACCCCTCCACTTT. Protein sequence: CASSYSRGKGANSPLHF.